Below are 20 T cell receptor beta chains sequenced from a single sample in a study of CD8+CD57+ T cells in acquired aplastic anemia. For CDR3 and TCR beta VDJ profiling, genomic DNA was the template used. MiXCR was run by TCRdb on the reads, yielding one entry per CDR3 protein. The sample has about 110,000 distinct CDR3 sequences, 51% seen once; the top ten hold approximately 32%. The sample consisted of sorted CD4+, CD8+, or CD8+CD57+ T cells (not recorded which) from PBMCs. All receptors derive from a human donor in good health, serving as a control.

This clonotype occurred many times. The chain links TRBV9 to TRBJ2-7; D possibly corresponds to TRBD2 (5 bases). Germline CDR1 SGDLS, CDR2 YYNGEE. The CDR3 length is 14 residues. Trimming took 4 bases from V and 2 from J, leaving 13 bases between them. CDR3 residues: CASSPEGVTYEQYF. The CDR3 DNA reads TGTGCCAGCAGCCCAGAGGGAGTTACCTACGAGCAGTACTTC.

The V gene is TRBV7-8, the J gene TRBJ2-7; 11 nucleotides line up with TRBD2. The DNA end is a closer match to TRBJ2-1, so the J assignment may be wrong. The CDR3 loop spans 18 amino acids. Germline V gene lookup returns CDR1 SGHVS and CDR2 FQNEAQ. The CDR3 sequence is CASSLGETSGASYNEQFF. CDR3 DNA: TGTGCCAGCAGCTTAGGAGAGACTAGCGGGGCATCCTACAATGAGCAGTTCTTC.

The rearrangement links TRBV2 to TRBJ2-7; D call uncertain. CDR3 length: 13 residues. Germline CDR1 is SNHLY and CDR2 is FYNNEI. Between the trimmed V and J ends, which lost 5 bases and 2 bases, there was a span of 10 bases. CDR3 sequence: CASSRDYPYEQYF. The CDR3, as DNA: TGTGCCAGCAGTAGAGATTATCCCTACGAGCAGTACTTC.

The chain recombines TRBV9 with TRBJ1-1; maybe TRBD1 (5 bases). Trimming removed 3 bases at V and 0 bases at J, with 9 bases between. The CDR3 totals 14 residues. CDR1 is SGDLS, CDR2 YYNGEE, per germline. The CDR3 DNA reads TGTGCCAGCAGCGCGGGACGTCTGAACACTGAAGCTTTCTTT. Translating gives CASSAGRLNTEAFF.

This sequence joins TRBV20-1 and TRBJ1-2; D unresolved. With 4 bases removed from V and 4 bases from J, the gap between germline ends came to 10 bases. Germline CDR1 is DFQATT and CDR2 is SNEGSKA (reference sequence). This CDR3 is built from 12 residues. CDR3 residues: CSATTLVYGYTF. CDR3 coding DNA: TGCAGTGCTACGACACTGGTCTATGGCTACACCTTC.

The CDR3 loop is CSAGGTAPSYGYTF. The CDR3, as DNA: TGCAGCGCTGGGGGGACAGCACCCTCCTATGGCTACACCTTC. The chain carries TRBV29-1 and TRBJ1-2, with 7 nucleotides matching TRBD1. From germline, CDR1 is SQVTM and CDR2 ANQGSEA. V shed 7 bases, J shed 4 bases, and the junction held 12 bases outside the gene matches. This CDR3 spans 14 amino acids.

The table lists this clonotype with many counts. This chain uses TRBV4-3 with TRBJ1-2; D remains ambiguous. CDR1 LGHNA and CDR2 YSLEER come from the germline V gene. V lost 0 bases and J lost 3, with 11 bases in between. The CDR3 runs to 15 residues. CDR3 residues: CASSQERAGYYGYTF. The CDR3 nucleotides are TGCGCCAGCAGCCAAGAGCGGGCCGGTTACTATGGCTACACCTTC.

The rearrangement links TRBV30 to TRBJ1-1; the match to TRBD1 covers 7 bases. In germline, CDR1 is GTSNPN, CDR2 SVGIG (reference sequence). The CDR3 has 16 amino acids. The V and J ends lost 2 bases and 7 bases, in that order; junction bases with no gene match: 16. The CDR3 here is CAWSPRDSFSFGEAFF. In nucleotides, the CDR3 is TGTGCCTGGAGTCCTAGGGACAGTTTTTCGTTTGGTGAAGCTTTCTTT.

This chain links TRBV19 with TRBJ1-6; weak D call: TRBD1 (5 bases). The germline V gene encodes CDR1 LNHDA and CDR2 SQIVND (reference sequence). This CDR3 region has 15 residues. V was pared by 4 bases and J by 3 bases, with 10 bases between. The DNA of the CDR3 is TGTGCCAGTAGTACTGGACAACGCTATAATTCACCCCTCCACTTT. Protein product: CASSTGQRYNSPLHF.

The chain employs TRBV10-3 and TRBJ1-1, with D tentatively TRBD1 (6 bases). The CDR3 has 15 amino acids. Germline CDR1 and CDR2: ENHRY and SYGVKD. V lost 3 bases and J 0 bases, leaving 11 bases between the germline ends. The CDR3 sequence: CAISERGALNTEAFF. DNA for the CDR3: TGTGCCATCAGTGAACGGGGGGCACTGAACACTGAAGCTTTCTTT.

The V and J genes are TRBV11-2 and TRBJ2-7; TRBD1 agrees at 9 bases. CDR3 size: 16 residues. Trimming removed 5 bases from V and 4 bases from J; junction bases left unmatched: 12. Germline assignment: CDR1 SGHAT and CDR2 FQNNGV. This CDR3 is CASSERDRAIGYEQYF. In nucleotides, the CDR3 is TGTGCCAGCAGCGAGCGGGACAGGGCGATAGGATACGAGCAGTACTTC.

The CDR3 protein is CASSPGMENSPLHF. As DNA, the CDR3 is TGCGCCAGCAGCCCTGGGATGGAGAATTCACCCCTCCACTTT. V and J are TRBV10-2 and TRBJ1-6; no definite D call. Trimming cost V 6 bases and J 7 bases, with 13 bases left between them. The germline gives CDR1 WSHSY, CDR2 SAAADI. This CDR3 is built from 14 residues.

The rearrangement uses TRBV4-3 and TRBJ2-3, with D hard to call. V was trimmed by 0 bases and J by 8 bases, leaving 0 bases between them. This CDR3 spans 10 amino acids. CDR1 is LGHNA, CDR2 YSLEER, per germline. The CDR3 bases are TGCGCCAGCAGCCAAGATACGCAGTATTTT. It yields the protein CASSQDTQYF.

The genes are TRBV15 and TRBJ2-7; TRBD1 matches 11 bases. J lost 3 bases, V lost 0 bases, and 4 bases had no gene match. This CDR3 comprises 16 residues. Germline-derived CDR1 and CDR2 are LNHNV and YYDKDF (reference sequence). The CDR3 DNA follows: TGTGCCACCAGCAGAGAGGGAGGGACAGGGGGCTACGAGCAGTACTTC. It encodes CATSREGGTGGYEQYF.

The chain joins TRBV6-1 to TRBJ2-7; TRBD2 aligns across 12 bases. Per germline, CDR1 MNHNS and CDR2 SASEGT. This CDR3 is 15 amino acids long. Trimming took 5 bases from V and 5 from J; bases not matched to a gene: 7. This chain's CDR3 is CASSMTSGRVHEQYF. DNA of the CDR3: TGTGCCAGCAGTATGACTAGCGGGAGAGTACACGAGCAGTACTTC.

This clonotype has a handful of counts. The CDR3 loop reads CASSLKASLVYEQYF. Here the CDR3 DNA reads TGTGCCAGCAGCTTGAAGGCCAGTCTTGTTTACGAGCAGTACTTC. The chain has TRBV7-2 and TRBJ2-7; no definite D call. The CDR3 contains 15 residues. Trimming removed 3 bases from V and 4 bases from J, with 16 bases in between. Germline V gene sequence: CDR1 SGHTA, CDR2 FQGNSA.

This clonotype was detected only a few times. The rearrangement links TRBV19 to TRBJ1-3; D unclear. Trimming shortened V by 5 bases and J by 0 bases, and 2 bases separated the two germline ends. This CDR3 has 12 amino acids. Germline-derived CDR1 and CDR2 are LNHDA and SQIVND (reference sequence). CDR3 sequence reads: CASSGSGNTIYF. The CDR3 DNA reads TGTGCCAGTAGTGGCTCTGGAAACACCATATATTTT. The full variable domain, rest sourced from reference TRBV19 and TRBJ1-3, is DGGITQSPKYLFRKEGQNVTLSCEQNLNHDAMYWYRQDPGQGLRLIYYSQIVNDFQKGDIAEGYSVSREKKESFPLTVTSAQKNPTAFYLCASSGSGNTIYFGEGSWLTVV.

The V call is TRBV24-1, the J call TRBJ1-2, with D possibly matching TRBD1 (5 bases). The V gene lost 3 bases and the J gene lost 5 bases, with 9 bases spanning the gap. The CDR3 has 13 residues. The V gene's germline CDR1 is KGHDR and CDR2 SFDVKD. The CDR3 DNA follows: TGTGCCACCAGTGATCCGACAGTGTATGGCTACACCTTC. Translation: CATSDPTVYGYTF.

The V call is TRBV5-4, the J call TRBJ1-2; D is uncertain. V lost 6 bases, J lost 7 bases, and 16 bases lay in between. The CDR3 runs 13 residues. CDR1 is SGHNT, CDR2 YYREEE, per germline (reference sequence). The CDR3 sequence: CASTSREPSGYTF. The CDR3 DNA reads as TGTGCCAGCACCAGTCGGGAACCTAGTGGCTACACCTTC.

In its sample, this clonotype was seen many times. V is TRBV10-2 and J is TRBJ2-1; a possible D gene is TRBD2 (5 bases). The CDR3 contains 14 residues. Trimming took 0 bases from V and 6 from J, leaving 9 bases between them. Germline assignment: CDR1 WSHSY and CDR2 SAAADI. This CDR3 reads CASSESTGINEQFF. CDR3 in DNA: TGCGCCAGCAGTGAGTCTACCGGGATCAATGAGCAGTTCTTC.